The 12 T cell receptor beta chains in this list originate from one sample, sequenced in a study of cytomegalovirus exposure and HLA in healthy donors. Primers for the PCR totalled 60 Vbeta and 13 Jbeta. Data came from immunoSEQ multiplex PCR; TCRdb stores just in-frame clones and leaves some out. This table holds some 150,000 clones, around 77% found once. Sample: PBMCs. The receptors were sampled from a man aged 30 to 39 in good health and CMV-seronegative.

V usage is TRBV29-1 and J usage is TRBJ2-7, with 9 bases that match TRBD1. With V trimmed by 3 bases and J by 5 bases, 5 bases remained unmatched. Germline V gene sequence: CDR1 SQVTM, CDR2 ANQGSEA. CDR3 size: 13 residues. CDR3 sequence reads: CSVEGTGNHEQYF. The CDR3 DNA sequence: TGCAGCGTTGAGGGGACAGGGAATCACGAGCAGTACTTC.

The chain couples TRBV28 to TRBJ2-3, with D possibly TRBD1 on 5 matching bases. CDR1 and CDR2 from the germline V gene are MDHEN and SYDVKM. The length of the CDR3 is 13 residues. V was cut by 3 bases and J by 4 bases, with 8 bases left in between. The CDR3 DNA reads TGTGCCAGCAGTTTCCGACAGCCAGATACGCAGTATTTT. It specifies CASSFRQPDTQYF.

This chain uses TRBV5-1 with TRBJ1-2; D may be TRBD1 (6 bases). The ends were cut back, 5 bases at V and 4 bases at J, with 21 bases in the middle. CDR1 SGHRS and CDR2 YFSETQ come from the germline V gene. This CDR3 comprises 16 residues. The CDR3 loop reads CASSLQPTGNGYGYTF. The CDR3 coding sequence is TGCGCCAGCAGTTTACAGCCCACAGGGAACGGCTATGGCTACACCTTC.

The rearrangement joins TRBV12-5 to TRBJ1-2, with D hard to call. The CDR3 is 14 amino acids. The ends were cut back, 5 bases at V and 0 bases at J, with 10 bases in the middle. CDR1 is LGHNT, CDR2 FRNRAP, per germline. CDR3 in DNA: TGTGCTAGTGGTCCGGAGGAATCTAACTATGGCTACACCTTC. Translated, it gives CASGPEESNYGYTF.

This chain joins TRBV6-5 and TRBJ2-2, with TRBD1 matching 9 bases. CDR3 length equals 14 residues. CDR1 MNHEY and CDR2 SVGAGI come from the germline V gene. J gave up 9 bases and V 7 bases, and 9 bases lay outside the gene matches. CDR3 sequence (DNA): TGTGCCAGCATCGCCGGGACAGGGAAGAGGGAGCTGTTTTTT. Protein product: CASIAGTGKRELFF.

J is TRBJ2-1 and V is TRBV29-1; TRBD1 matches at 9 bases. The V segment lost 5 bases and the J segment 7 bases; nucleotides outside the gene matches: 9. Germline CDR1 and CDR2: SQVTM and ANQGSEA. CDR3 length: 14 amino acids. CDR3 protein: CSVLQGARGNEQFF. The CDR3 region has the DNA TGCAGCGTTTTACAGGGGGCACGGGGGAATGAGCAGTTCTTC.

The chain combines TRBV6-5 with TRBJ1-1; D is unclear. Looked up from germline, CDR1 is MNHEY and CDR2 is SVGAGI. The V gene lost 0 bases and the J gene lost 4 bases, with 6 bases spanning the gap. The CDR3 loop spans 13 amino acids. The CDR3 spells CASSYSSLTEAFF. In DNA, the CDR3 is TGTGCCAGCAGTTACTCATCCCTCACTGAAGCTTTCTTT.

This clone was seen more than once but under ten times. The chain uses TRBV6-1 and TRBJ2-7; TRBD2 matches at 12 bases. From germline, CDR1 is MNHNS and CDR2 SASEGT. The CDR3 runs to 15 residues. V lost 7 bases and J lost 1; bases outside the gene matches: 5. CDR3 bases: TGTGCCAGCATCCTGACTAGCGGGGGTTCCTACGAGCAGTACTTC. Protein product: CASILTSGGSYEQYF.

The table lists this clone with a few counts. The chain joins TRBV6-6 to TRBJ1-1; no firm D call. The CDR3 is 15 amino acids. Trimming shortened V by 0 bases and J by 4 bases, and 12 bases separated the two germline ends. CDR1 MNHNY and CDR2 SVGAGI come from the germline V gene (reference sequence). This CDR3 is CASSYSIKEVTEAFF. CDR3 nucleotides: TGTGCCAGCAGTTACTCGATCAAGGAGGTCACTGAAGCTTTCTTT.

This sequence joins TRBV10-3 and TRBJ1-1, with 8 bases identical to TRBD1. Germline CDR1 reads ENHRY; CDR2 reads SYGVKD. The J segment lost 0 bases and the V segment lost 10 bases, leaving 7 bases of the junction unmatched. The CDR3 spans 14 residues. The CDR3 loop is CASLRGLMNTEAFF. The CDR3 DNA follows: TGTGCCAGCCTCAGGGGGCTCATGAACACTGAAGCTTTCTTT.

The CDR3 DNA sequence: TGTGCCAGCAGGACCGTCAGCCGGGAGTATGAAAAACTGTTTTTT. Protein product: CASRTVSREYEKLFF. This chain joins TRBV7-9 and TRBJ1-4; D is unclear. V was trimmed by 6 bases and J by 6 bases, leaving 17 bases between them. The CDR3 is made up of 15 amino acids. The germline V gene has CDR1 SEHNR and CDR2 FQNEAQ (reference sequence).

V gene TRBV11-2 combines with J gene TRBJ2-7; TRBD1 matches at 11 bases. The CDR3 consists of 15 residues. In germline, CDR1 is SGHAT, CDR2 FQNNGV. J lost 6 bases, V lost 5 bases, and 9 bases had no gene match. The CDR3 is CASSPRDRGSVEQYF. CDR3 bases: TGTGCCAGCAGCCCCCGGGACAGGGGGTCGGTCGAGCAGTACTTC.